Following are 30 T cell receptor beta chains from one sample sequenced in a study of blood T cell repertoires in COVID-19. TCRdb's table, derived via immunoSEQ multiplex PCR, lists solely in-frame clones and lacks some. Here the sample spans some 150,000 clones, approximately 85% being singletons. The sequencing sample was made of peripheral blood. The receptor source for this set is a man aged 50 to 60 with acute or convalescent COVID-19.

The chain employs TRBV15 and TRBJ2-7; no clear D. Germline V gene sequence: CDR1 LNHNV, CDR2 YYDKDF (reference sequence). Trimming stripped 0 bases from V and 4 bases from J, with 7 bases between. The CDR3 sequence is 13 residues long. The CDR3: CATSRDTGYEQYF. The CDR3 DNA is TGTGCCACCAGCAGAGATACGGGTTACGAGCAGTACTTC. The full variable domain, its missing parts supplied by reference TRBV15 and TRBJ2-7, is DAMVIQNPRYQVTQFGKPVTLSCSQTLNHNVMYWYQQKSSQAPKLLFHYYDKDFNNEADTPDNFQSRRPNTSFCFLDIRSPGLGDTAMYLCATSRDTGYEQYFGPGTRLTVT.

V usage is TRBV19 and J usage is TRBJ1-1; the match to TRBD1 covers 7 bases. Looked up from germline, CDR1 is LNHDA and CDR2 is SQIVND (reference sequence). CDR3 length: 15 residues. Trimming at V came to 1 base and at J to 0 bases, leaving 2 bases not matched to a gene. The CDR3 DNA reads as TGTGCCAGTAGTATAGCGGGACAGATGAACACTGAAGCTTTCTTT. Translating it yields CASSIAGQMNTEAFF.

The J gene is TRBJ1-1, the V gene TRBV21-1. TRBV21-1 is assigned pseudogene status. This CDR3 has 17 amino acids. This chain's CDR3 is CASSKQLSGLPDTEAFF. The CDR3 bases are TGTGCCAGCAGCAAACAACTAAGCGGGCTTCCGGACACTGAAGCTTTCTTT.

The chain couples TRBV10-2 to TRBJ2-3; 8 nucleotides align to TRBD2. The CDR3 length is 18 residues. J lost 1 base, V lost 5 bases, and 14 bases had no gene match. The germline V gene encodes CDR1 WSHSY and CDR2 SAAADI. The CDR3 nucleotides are TGCGCCAGCAGTCGACAGCGGGAGTATGATACGGGCACAGATACGCAGTATTTT. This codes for CASSRQREYDTGTDTQYF.

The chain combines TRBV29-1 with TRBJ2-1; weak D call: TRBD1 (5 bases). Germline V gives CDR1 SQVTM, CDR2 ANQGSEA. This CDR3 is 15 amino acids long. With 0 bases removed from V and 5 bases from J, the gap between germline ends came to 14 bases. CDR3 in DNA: TGCAGCGTTGAAGAGGCCGGACACCTTGACAATGAGCAGTTCTTC. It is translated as CSVEEAGHLDNEQFF.

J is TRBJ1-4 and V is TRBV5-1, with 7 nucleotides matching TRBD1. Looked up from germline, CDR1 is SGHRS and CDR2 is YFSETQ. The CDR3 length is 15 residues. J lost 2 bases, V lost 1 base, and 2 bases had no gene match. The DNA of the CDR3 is TGCGCCAGCAGCTTGAGGGGGCGGACTAATGAAAAACTGTTTTTT. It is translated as CASSLRGRTNEKLFF.

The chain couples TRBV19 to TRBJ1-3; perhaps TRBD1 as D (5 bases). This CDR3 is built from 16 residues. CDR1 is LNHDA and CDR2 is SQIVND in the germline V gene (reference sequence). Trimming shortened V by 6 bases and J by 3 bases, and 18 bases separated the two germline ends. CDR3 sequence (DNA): TGTGCCAGTAGGACCACTTGGAGGAGGGGTGGAAACACCATATATTTT. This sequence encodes CASRTTWRRGGNTIYF.

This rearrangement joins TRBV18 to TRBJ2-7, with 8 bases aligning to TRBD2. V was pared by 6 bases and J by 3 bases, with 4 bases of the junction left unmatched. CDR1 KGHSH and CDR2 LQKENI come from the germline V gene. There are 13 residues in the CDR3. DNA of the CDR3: TGTGCCAGCTCGTACGGGACTAGCTACGAGCAGTACTTC. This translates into CASSYGTSYEQYF.

This CDR3 reads CAISGPGQGGTSGRADEQFF. The CDR3 DNA reads as TGTGCCATCAGTGGTCCGGGACAGGGGGGGACTAGCGGGAGGGCCGATGAGCAGTTCTTC. This rearrangement joins TRBV10-3 to TRBJ2-1; 16 positions agree with TRBD2. Germline lookup yields CDR1 ENHRY and CDR2 SYGVKD. The CDR3 has 20 residues. V lost 4 bases and J lost 8; bases outside the gene matches: 17.

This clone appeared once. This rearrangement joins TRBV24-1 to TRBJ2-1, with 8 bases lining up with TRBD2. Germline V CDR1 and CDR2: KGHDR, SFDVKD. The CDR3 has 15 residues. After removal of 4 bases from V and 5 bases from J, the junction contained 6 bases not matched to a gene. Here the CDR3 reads CATSEGREADNEQFF. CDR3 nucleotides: TGTGCCACCAGTGAGGGGCGGGAGGCTGACAATGAGCAGTTCTTC.

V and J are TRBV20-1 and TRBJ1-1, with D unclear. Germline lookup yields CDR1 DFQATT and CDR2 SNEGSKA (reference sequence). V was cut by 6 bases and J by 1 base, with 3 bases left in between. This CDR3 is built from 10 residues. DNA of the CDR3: TGCAGTGCCTGGAACACTGAAGCTTTCTTT. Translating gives CSAWNTEAFF.

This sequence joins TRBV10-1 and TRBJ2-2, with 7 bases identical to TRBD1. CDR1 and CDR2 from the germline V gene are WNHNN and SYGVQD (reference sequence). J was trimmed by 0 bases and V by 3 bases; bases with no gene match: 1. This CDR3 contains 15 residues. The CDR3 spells CASSEGGANTGELFF. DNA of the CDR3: TGCGCCAGCAGTGAAGGGGGCGCGAACACCGGGGAGCTGTTTTTT.

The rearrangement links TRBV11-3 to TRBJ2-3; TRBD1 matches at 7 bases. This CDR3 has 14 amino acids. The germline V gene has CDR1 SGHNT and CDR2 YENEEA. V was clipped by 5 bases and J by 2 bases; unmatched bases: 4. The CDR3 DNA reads TGTGCCAGCAGCCCTGGGACAGTCACAGATACGCAGTATTTT. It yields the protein CASSPGTVTDTQYF.

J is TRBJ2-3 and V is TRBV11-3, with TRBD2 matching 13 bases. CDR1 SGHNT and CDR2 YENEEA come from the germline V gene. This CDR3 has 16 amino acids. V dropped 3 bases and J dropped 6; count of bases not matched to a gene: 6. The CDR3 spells CASSLGLAGYRDTQYF. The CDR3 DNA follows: TGTGCCAGCAGCTTGGGACTAGCGGGATACCGGGATACGCAGTATTTT.

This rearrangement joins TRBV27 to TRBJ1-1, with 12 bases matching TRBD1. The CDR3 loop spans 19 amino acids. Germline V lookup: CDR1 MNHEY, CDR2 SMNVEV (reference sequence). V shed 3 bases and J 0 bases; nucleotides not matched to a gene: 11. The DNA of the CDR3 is TGTGCCAGCAGTTTTAGGGGACAGGGGGCGAGACGAATGAACACTGAAGCTTTCTTT. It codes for CASSFRGQGARRMNTEAFF.

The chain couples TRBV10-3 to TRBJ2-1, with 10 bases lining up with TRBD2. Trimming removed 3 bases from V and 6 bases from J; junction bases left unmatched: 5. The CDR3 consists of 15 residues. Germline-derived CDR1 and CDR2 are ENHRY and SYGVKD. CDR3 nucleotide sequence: TGTGCCATCAGTGAAGGGTCTAGCGGGAGCAATGAGCAGTTCTTC. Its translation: CAISEGSSGSNEQFF.

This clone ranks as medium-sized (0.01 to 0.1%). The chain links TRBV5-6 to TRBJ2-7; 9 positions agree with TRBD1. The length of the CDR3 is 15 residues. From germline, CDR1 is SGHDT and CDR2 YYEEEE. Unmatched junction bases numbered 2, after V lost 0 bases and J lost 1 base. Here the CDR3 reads CASSLVGQGSYEQYF. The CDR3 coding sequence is TGTGCCAGCAGCTTGGTGGGACAGGGATCCTACGAGCAGTACTTC. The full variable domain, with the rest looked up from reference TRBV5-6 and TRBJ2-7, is DAGVTQSPTHLIKTRGQQVTLRCSPKSGHDTVSWYQQALGQGPQFIFQYYEEEERQRGNFPDRFSGHQFPNYSSELNVNALLLGDSALYLCASSLVGQGSYEQYFGPGTRLTVT.

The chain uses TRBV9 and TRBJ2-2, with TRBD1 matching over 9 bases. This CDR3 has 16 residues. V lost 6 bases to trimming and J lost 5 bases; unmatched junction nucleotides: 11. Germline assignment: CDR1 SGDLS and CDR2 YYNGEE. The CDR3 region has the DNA TGTGCCAGCACCCGTAGTCCACAGGGGGCGACCGGGGAGCTGTTTTTT. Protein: CASTRSPQGATGELFF.

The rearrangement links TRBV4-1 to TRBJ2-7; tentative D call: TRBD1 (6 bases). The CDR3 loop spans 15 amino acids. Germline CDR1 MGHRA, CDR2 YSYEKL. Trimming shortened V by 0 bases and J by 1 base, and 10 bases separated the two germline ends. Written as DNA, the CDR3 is TGCGCCAGCAGCCAAGATGATGGGACATCCTACGAGCAGTACTTC. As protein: CASSQDDGTSYEQYF.

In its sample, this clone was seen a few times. In DNA, the CDR3 is TGTGCCAGCAGGGGGACAGGGGTCTCACCCCTCCACTTT. It translates to CASRGTGVSPLHF. The rearrangement links TRBV6-5 to TRBJ1-6; 10 nucleotides line up with TRBD1. This CDR3 is built from 13 residues. V was clipped by 6 bases and J by 10 bases; unmatched bases: 3. CDR1 and CDR2 (germline): MNHEY, SVGAGI.

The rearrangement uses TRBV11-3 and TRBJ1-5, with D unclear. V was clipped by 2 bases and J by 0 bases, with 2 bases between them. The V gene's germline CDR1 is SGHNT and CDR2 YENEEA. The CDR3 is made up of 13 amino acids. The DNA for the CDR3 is TGTGCCAGCAGCTTATATAGCAATCAGCCCCAGCATTTT. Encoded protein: CASSLYSNQPQHF.

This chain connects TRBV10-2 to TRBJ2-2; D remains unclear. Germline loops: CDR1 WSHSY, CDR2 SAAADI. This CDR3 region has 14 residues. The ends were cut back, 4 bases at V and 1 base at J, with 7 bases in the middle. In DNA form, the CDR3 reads TGCGCCAGCAGTGTGGGCTGGAACACCGGGGAGCTGTTTTTT. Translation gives CASSVGWNTGELFF.

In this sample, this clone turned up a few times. The CDR3 coding sequence is TGCGCCAGCAGCCCCCGGACTCTGAACACTGAAGCTTTCTTT. It yields the protein CASSPRTLNTEAFF. The J gene is TRBJ1-1, the V gene TRBV5-1; D remains ambiguous. The CDR3 spans 14 residues. The germline V and J ends were trimmed by 4 bases and 0 bases, with 10 bases remaining between them. Germline V gene lookup returns CDR1 SGHRS and CDR2 YFSETQ.

The CDR3 sequence: CASGESPLHF. The CDR3 DNA sequence: TGTGCCTCCGGAGAATCACCCCTCCACTTT. The V gene is TRBV2, the J gene TRBJ1-6; D is unresolved. The CDR3 runs to 10 residues. Trimming pared 11 bases from V and 10 bases from J, leaving 9 bases between. The germline V gene encodes CDR1 SNHLY and CDR2 FYNNEI.

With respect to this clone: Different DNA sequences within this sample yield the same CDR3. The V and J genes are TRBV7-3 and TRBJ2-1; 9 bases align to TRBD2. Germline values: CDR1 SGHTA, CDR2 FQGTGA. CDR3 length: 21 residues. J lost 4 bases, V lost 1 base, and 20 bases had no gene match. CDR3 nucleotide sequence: TGTGCCAGCAGCTTAATGGGAGCTAGCGGGAATTACCTCAGCTCTTACAATGAGCAGTTCTTC. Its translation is CASSLMGASGNYLSSYNEQFF.

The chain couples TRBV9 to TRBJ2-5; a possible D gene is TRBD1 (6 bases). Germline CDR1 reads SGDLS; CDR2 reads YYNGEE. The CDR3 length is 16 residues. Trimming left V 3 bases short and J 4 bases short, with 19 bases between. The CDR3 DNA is TGTGCCAGCAGCGCACCCCTCGGGGACACGCTAGAGACCCAGTACTTC. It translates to CASSAPLGDTLETQYF.

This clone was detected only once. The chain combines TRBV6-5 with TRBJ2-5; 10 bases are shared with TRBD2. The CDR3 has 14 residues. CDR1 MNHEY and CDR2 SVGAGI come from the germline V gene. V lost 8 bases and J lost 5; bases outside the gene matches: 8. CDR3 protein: CASSSGGAGETQYF. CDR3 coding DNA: TGTGCCAGCTCAAGCGGGGGGGCCGGGGAGACCCAGTACTTC.

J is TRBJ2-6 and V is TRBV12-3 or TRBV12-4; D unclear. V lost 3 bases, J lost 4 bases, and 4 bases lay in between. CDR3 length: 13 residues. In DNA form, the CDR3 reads TGTGCCAGCAGTTTCGAGGGGGCCAACGTCCTGACTTTC. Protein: CASSFEGANVLTF.

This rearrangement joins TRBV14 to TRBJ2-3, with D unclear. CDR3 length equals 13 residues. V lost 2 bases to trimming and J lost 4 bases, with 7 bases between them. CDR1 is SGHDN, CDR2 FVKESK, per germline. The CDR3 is CASSQSVADTQYF. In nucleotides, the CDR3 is TGTGCCAGCAGCCAATCGGTGGCAGATACGCAGTATTTT. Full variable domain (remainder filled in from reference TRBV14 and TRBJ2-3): EAGVTQFPSHSVIEKGQTVTLRCDPISGHDNLYWYRRVMGKEIKFLLHFVKESKQDESGMPNNRFLAERTGGTYSTLKVQPAELEDSGVYFCASSQSVADTQYFGPGTRLTVL.

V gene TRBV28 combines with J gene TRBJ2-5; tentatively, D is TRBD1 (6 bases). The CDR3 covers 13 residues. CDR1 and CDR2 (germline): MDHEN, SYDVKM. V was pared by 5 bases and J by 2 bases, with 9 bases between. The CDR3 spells CASSEGEQETQYF. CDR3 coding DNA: TGTGCCAGCAGTGAGGGGGAACAAGAGACCCAGTACTTC.